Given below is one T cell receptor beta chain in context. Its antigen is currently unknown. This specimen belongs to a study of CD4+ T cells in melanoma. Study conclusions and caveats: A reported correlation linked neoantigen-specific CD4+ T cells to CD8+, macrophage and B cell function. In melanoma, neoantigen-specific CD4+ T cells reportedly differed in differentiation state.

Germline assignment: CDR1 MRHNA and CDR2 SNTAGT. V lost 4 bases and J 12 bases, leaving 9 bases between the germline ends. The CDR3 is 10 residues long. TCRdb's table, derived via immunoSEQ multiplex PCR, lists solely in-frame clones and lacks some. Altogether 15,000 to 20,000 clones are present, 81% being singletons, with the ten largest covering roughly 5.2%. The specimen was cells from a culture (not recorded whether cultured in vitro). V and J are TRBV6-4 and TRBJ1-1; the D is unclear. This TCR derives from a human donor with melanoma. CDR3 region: CASSVRLPFF. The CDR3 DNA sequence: TGTGCCAGCAGTGTTCGGTTGCCTTTCTTT.